These 5 T cell receptor beta chains came from one sample sequenced in a study of CD8+ T cells in alopecia areata. Once RNA had been extracted, it was reverse transcribed into cDNA to act as the sequencing template. TCRdb keeps only in-frame clones here, not all; method: immunoSEQ multiplex PCR. The table shows roughly 150,000 clones, with roughly 64% occurring only once. Specimen: CD4+ T cells sorted from blood, collected at week 0. Receptor source: a human donor with alopecia areata.

The rearrangement joins TRBV7-9 to TRBJ1-2; possibly TRBD1 for D (6 bases). In germline, CDR1 is SEHNR, CDR2 FQNEAQ (reference sequence). V lost 0 bases to trimming and J lost 8 bases, with 19 bases between them. CDR3 length equals 16 residues. The CDR3 is CASSLALAQGMSGYTF. The DNA of the CDR3 is TGTGCCAGCAGCTTAGCGCTGGCGCAGGGGATGAGCGGCTACACCTTC.

In its sample, this clone was seen a few times. The CDR3 DNA reads TGTGCCAGCAGACCCGGGCCAGAGAATGATGGCAATCAGCCCCAGCATTTT. Translation gives CASRPGPENDGNQPQHF. The chain has TRBV7-9 and TRBJ1-5, with no clear D. Trimming stripped 6 bases from V and 2 bases from J, with 20 bases between. CDR1 is SEHNR, CDR2 FQNEAQ, per germline (reference sequence). The CDR3 loop spans 17 amino acids.

This clone has only a few counts. Additional DNA sequences in this sample encode the identical CDR3. The chain recombines TRBV20-1 with TRBJ1-2, with TRBD1 as a possible D gene (5 bases). There are 11 residues in the CDR3. Trimming removed 6 bases at V and 5 bases at J, with 10 bases between. Germline assignment: CDR1 DFQATT and CDR2 SNEGSKA (reference sequence). The CDR3 sequence is CSASGTYGYTF. CDR3 nucleotides: TGCAGTGCCTCAGGGACTTATGGCTACACCTTC.

J is TRBJ1-2 and V is TRBV19; a possible D gene is TRBD1 (5 bases). Trimming removed 5 bases at V and 7 bases at J, with 26 bases between. The CDR3 sequence is 17 residues long. CDR1 is LNHDA and CDR2 is SQIVND in the germline V gene (reference sequence). The CDR3 region has the DNA TGTGCCAGTAGTGACCTAATAAAGGGGTCCTATCGAGCTGGCTACACCTTC. It specifies CASSDLIKGSYRAGYTF.

The gene calls are TRBV18 and TRBJ1-2; 7 positions agree with TRBD1. CDR1 is KGHSH and CDR2 is LQKENI in the germline V gene. The CDR3 consists of 14 residues. Losses at the gene ends were 2 bases for V and 3 bases for J; bases not matched to a gene: 3. CDR3 DNA: TGTGCCAGCTCACCAGGACAGGACTACTATGGCTACACCTTC. It is translated as CASSPGQDYYGYTF.